The following is a T cell receptor beta chain sequence with its context. CDR1 is LGHNA, CDR2 YNFKEQ, per germline. The CDR3 covers 16 residues. V was pared by 0 bases and J by 7 bases, with 15 bases between. TCRdb's table, derived via immunoSEQ multiplex PCR, lists solely in-frame clones and lacks some. In the table there are 30,000 to 40,000 clones, more than 75% of which are singletons. Blood CD4+ CD25-low CD127-high conventional T cells supplied the genomic DNA template. This entry belongs to a study of regulatory and conventional T cells in RAG deficiency. The sample was also reused in another study, on regulatory T cells. From that paper: The PCR used 52 TRBV and 13 TRBJ primers.

This clonotype was obtained from a human donor in good health. Material for sequencing was CD4+ effector T cells sorted from blood. The rearrangement links TRBV4-2 to TRBJ1-4, with D unresolved. CDR3 nucleotide sequence: TGTGCCAGCAGCCAAGAGGGCGGGGTTTTTTCTGAAAAACTGTTTTTT. This encodes CASSQEGGVFSEKLFF.